This record concerns one T cell receptor (beta chain) sequence. Its antigen has not been determined. Base qualities are missing; no much larger clone stands one base away. The data were obtained in a study of T cells in localized non-small cell lung cancer (dated by TCRdb to 2018 to 2020). About the investigation overall: The study examined T cell repertoires in roughly 240 patients with early-stage NSCLC and compared tumors with uninvolved tumor-adjacent lungs. All 250 or so NSCLC patients in the cohort were treatment-naive and had localized lung tumors that were resected. A mean age of roughly 64 years was recorded for the NSCLC patients, of whom under 150 were male and over 100 were female.

TCR beta CDR3 regions were sequenced from DNA using the immunoSEQ Assay. The source study handled its data this way. To compute T cell density, TCR beta template counts were normalized to usable DNA, which was estimated by amplifying housekeeping genes. The preseqR package was used to estimate richness by extrapolating to 400,000 templates for PBMC samples and to 120,000 templates for tissue samples. Clonality was calculated as one minus Pielou's evenness. To identify tissue-enriched TCRs, differential abundance testing was run on productive amino-acid clonotypes with a minimum total count of 5 and an alpha of 0.1. The Jaccard Index and the Morisita Overlap Index were used to quantify repertoire overlap between compartments. GLIPH grouped TCR beta CDR3s together with public tetramer-defined viral CDR3s, and a viral motif had to include at least three viral sequences and show V-gene enrichment. TCRdb obtained this table from immuneACCESS and retained in-frame rearrangements with V and J assigned. These tables miss some clones; where compared with another copy, unresolved V genes account for less than half of the shortfall, and the remainder is unexplained. V and J calls and clone size are those listed in that table; D and trimming were worked out from the DNA. The sample yields around 26,000 clones; 90% were counted once. The top ten constitute roughly 1.1% of the sample.

Beyond this particular receptor, the publication reports: A median of approximately 53 of the top 100 tumor clones turned up in the paired uninvolved adjacent lung, and 25 to 30 of those clones also ranked among the top 100 of that same adjacent lung. Uninvolved tumor-adjacent lung showed the highest T cell clonality, higher than tumor, which suggests more focused antigenic responses in the adjacent lung. Longer overall survival was associated with higher T cell density in blood, whereas shorter survival was associated with higher clonality in adjacent lung. Because the study design was exploratory, TCR variables were selected using unadjusted p-values without false-discovery rate correction. Because multi-region sequencing of the tumors was not done, intratumor heterogeneity could not be ruled out.

V and J lose 6 bases and 3 bases, and a span of 11 bases separates them. The germline V gene specifies SNHLY as CDR1 and FYNNEI as CDR2. Inclusive of the bounding cysteine and phenylalanine, the CDR3 is 13 residues long. This entry keeps only the CDR3 DNA: 39 bases, framed from base 1. At diagnosis, tumor, uninvolved tumor-adjacent lung and peripheral blood were collected and then preserved as a mix of FFPE and fresh-frozen material. For TCR repertoire profiling, blood samples were analyzed in the form of peripheral blood mononuclear cells. The TCR originated in a woman aged 40 to 75 with stage I lung adenocarcinoma. Sequencing used peripheral blood, obtained before any cancer treatment. This chain joins TRBV2 to TRBJ1-1; the best D guess is TRBD1, with 6 bases matching. The DNA sequence is as follows: TGTGCCAGCAGCCGACAGGATTACACTGAAGCTTTCTTT. Translated, it reads CASSRQDYTEAFF.